These T cell receptor beta chains were read from a single sample in a study of blood T cell repertoires in COVID-19. Sequenced by immunoSEQ multiplex PCR; TCRdb stores in-frame clones only, minus some. The repertoire consists of 180,000 or so clones, with 86% occurring once and the leading ten covering 0.99%. Sample: peripheral blood. All receptors come from a man aged 18 to 30 with acute or convalescent COVID-19. Each CDR3 is given with its conserved first and last residue. The D gene is left open where the match is weak. Clone size is stated in some rows and not others, as once, few, many or a class when expanded.

>TRBJ1-2|TRBD1|-|TRBV28
CASSLRDRGNYGYTF
TGTGCCAGCAGTTTACGGGACAGGGGAAACTATGGCTACACCTTC
>TRBJ1-2|TRBD1|-|TRBV6-2/TRBV6-3
CASSSNRGIRENYGYTF
TGTGCCAGCAGTTCAAACAGGGGGATAAGGGAGAACTATGGCTACACCTTC
>TRBJ1-3|TRBD1|-|TRBV9
CASSARGGDRGFSSGNTIYF
TGTGCCAGCAGCGCAAGAGGGGGGGACAGGGGCTTCTCCTCTGGAAACACCATATATTTT
>TRBJ2-1|TRBD2|-|TRBV15
CATSRDLALAGASFF
TGTGCCACCAGCAGAGATCTAGCACTAGCGGGGGCCTCGTTCTTC
>TRBJ1-5|-|-|TRBV28
CASSLSGESQPQHF
TGTGCCAGCAGTTTATCAGGGGAAAGTCAGCCCCAGCATTTT
>TRBJ2-3|TRBD2|medium-sized|TRBV6-4
CASSDSSGGADTQYF
TGTGCCAGCAGTGACTCTAGCGGGGGGGCAGATACGCAGTATTTT
>TRBJ2-3|TRBD2|-|TRBV4-2
CASSQDRSGGPRDTQYF
TGTGCCAGCAGCCAAGATCGTAGCGGGGGCCCACGAGATACGCAGTATTTT
>TRBJ1-1|-|-|TRBV30
CAWSDTRNTEAFF
TGTGCCTGGAGCGACACACGAAACACTGAAGCTTTCTTT
>TRBJ1-2|-|-|TRBV10-3
CAISEQGGSYGYTF
TGTGCCATCAGTGAACAGGGTGGGAGTTATGGCTACACCTTC
>TRBJ1-4|-|-|TRBV29-1
CSVVEGAQAATNEKLFF
TGCAGCGTTGTGGAGGGAGCCCAAGCCGCAACTAATGAAAAACTGTTTTTT
>TRBJ1-1|-|-|TRBV12-3/TRBV12-4
CASSLSRNTEAFF
TGTGCCAGCAGTTTAAGTAGGAACACTGAAGCTTTCTTT
>TRBJ2-1|-|-|TRBV6-5
CASSYGASSYNEQFF
TGTGCCAGCAGTTACGGGGCGAGCTCCTACAATGAGCAGTTCTTC
>TRBJ2-5|TRBD2|-|TRBV5-4
CASTQTIGGAIVTETQYF
TGTGCCAGCACCCAAACAATCGGGGGGGCGATCGTAACCGAGACCCAGTACTTC
>TRBJ2-5|TRBD1|-|TRBV3-1/TRBV3-2
CASSAWDRQKETQYF
TGTGCCAGCAGCGCTTGGGACAGACAAAAAGAGACCCAGTACTTC
>TRBJ1-1|-|-|TRBV6-5
CASSYNYEAFF
TGTGCCAGCAGTTATAATTATGAAGCTTTCTTT
>TRBJ2-1|-|-|TRBV7-9
CASTLSGYTYNEQFF
TGTGCCAGCACCCTGAGCGGTTACACCTACAATGAGCAGTTCTTC
>TRBJ2-3|-|-|TRBV29-1
CSVVLADTQYF
TGCAGCGTTGTCCTAGCAGATACGCAGTATTTT
>TRBJ1-5|-|-|TRBV3-1/TRBV3-2
CASSQGGLVNQPQHF
TGTGCCAGCAGCCAAGGAGGGTTAGTCAATCAGCCCCAGCATTTT
>TRBJ1-1|-|-|TRBV19
CASSKAPGANTEAFF
TGTGCCAGTAGCAAGGCCCCAGGGGCCAACACTGAAGCTTTCTTT
>TRBJ2-2|TRBD1|-|TRBV7-8
CASSSRTGWTGELFF
TGTGCCAGCAGCTCCCGGACAGGGTGGACCGGGGAGCTGTTTTTT
>TRBJ1-2|-|few|TRBV7-9
CASSFRVEKTF
TGTGCCAGCAGCTTCAGGGTTGAGAAAACCTTC
>TRBJ1-5|-|-|TRBV6-6
CASSYSGAQPQHF
TGTGCCAGCAGTTACTCGGGGGCTCAGCCCCAGCATTTT
>TRBJ1-1|-|-|TRBV25-1
CASSEFKGRGTEAFF
TGTGCCAGCAGTGAATTTAAGGGAAGGGGCACTGAAGCTTTCTTT
>TRBJ1-5|-|once|TRBV7-9
CASSLWVGAGNQPQHF
TGTGCCAGCAGCTTATGGGTGGGGGCAGGCAATCAGCCCCAGCATTTT
>TRBJ1-1|-|once|TRBV5-4
CASSLTDQNTEAFF
TGTGCCAGCAGCTTGACAGATCAGAACACTGAAGCTTTCTTT
>TRBJ2-2|TRBD2|few|TRBV7-3
CASSPGLVHTGELFF
TGTGCCAGCAGCCCGGGACTAGTGCACACCGGGGAGCTGTTTTTT
>TRBJ2-1|TRBD1|-|TRBV7-8
CASSLGTGGIYNEQFF
TGTGCCAGCAGCTTAGGGACAGGGGGTATATACAATGAGCAGTTCTTC
>TRBJ2-3|TRBD1|-|TRBV7-9
CASSSTTGTGGTRTDTQYF
TGTGCCAGCAGTTCCACTACCGGGACAGGGGGCACCCGCACAGATACGCAGTATTTT
>TRBJ1-1|-|-|TRBV10-2
CASAPSSRGEAFF
TGCGCCAGTGCACCGTCAAGCAGGGGTGAAGCTTTCTTT
>TRBJ2-2|TRBD1|-|TRBV5-1
CASSLGDRATGELFF
TGCGCCAGCAGCTTGGGGGACAGGGCCACCGGGGAGCTGTTTTTT
>TRBJ2-5|TRBD2|few|TRBV5-4
CASSVGLASQETQYF
TGTGCCAGCAGCGTGGGACTAGCGTCCCAAGAGACCCAGTACTTC
>TRBJ1-1|-|-|TRBV11-2
CASSLDGNTEAFF
TGTGCCAGCAGCTTAGACGGGAACACTGAAGCTTTCTTT
>TRBJ2-1|TRBD2|-|TRBV10-3
CAISDSRLAGGRMSSYNEQFF
TGTGCCATCAGTGATTCGCGACTAGCGGGGGGGCGTATGAGCTCCTACAATGAGCAGTTCTTC